This TCR beta chain was found in a study of shared clonotypes between healthy human individuals. Notes on the study in general: When compared with the clonotypes that were shared by all four sorted-subset donors, the non-shared clonotypes turned out to have lower generation probabilities.

Ten or more counts support this clone. The antigen remains unidentified. The test was conducted at deep level. Over several immunoSEQ plates, each subset's genomic DNA was distributed in even portions. The data were produced by immunoSEQ multiplex PCR, yet TCRdb's version contains in-frame clones alone and is incomplete. The table records about 1 million clones, roughly 75% of them present only once. Sequencing input: memory CD4+ T cells sorted from blood. As for subset: CD45RA-negative fraction. This receptor was taken from a young man in good health.

Written as DNA, the CDR3 is TGTACCCAAGGGCAGGGATGGAAGGTTTACAATGAGCAGTTCTTC. It yields the protein CTQGQGWKVYNEQFF. The rearrangement links TRBV6-9 to TRBJ2-1; possibly TRBD1 for D (5 bases). The CDR3 contains 15 residues. The germline V gene has CDR1 MNHGY and CDR2 SVAAGI.